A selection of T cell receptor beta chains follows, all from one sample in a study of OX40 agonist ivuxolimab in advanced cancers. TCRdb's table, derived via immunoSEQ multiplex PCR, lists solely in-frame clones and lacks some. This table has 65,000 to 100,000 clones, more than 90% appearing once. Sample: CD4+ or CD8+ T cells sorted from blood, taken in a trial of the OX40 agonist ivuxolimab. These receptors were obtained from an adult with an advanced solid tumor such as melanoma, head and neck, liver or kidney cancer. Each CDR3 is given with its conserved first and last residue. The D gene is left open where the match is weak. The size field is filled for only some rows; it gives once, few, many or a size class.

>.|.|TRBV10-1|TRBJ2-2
TGCGCCAGCAAGGGACAAATCACCGGGGAGCTGTTTTTT
CASKGQITGELFF
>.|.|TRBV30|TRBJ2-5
TGTGCCTGGAGGGGGCTGGACCAAGAGACCCAGTACTTC
CAWRGLDQETQYF
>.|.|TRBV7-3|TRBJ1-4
TGTGCCAGCAGCTTCGGTACAAATGAAAAACTGTTTTTT
CASSFGTNEKLFF
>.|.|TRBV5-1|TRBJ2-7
TGCGCCAGCAGCCGACAGGGACTTGGTTACGAGCAGTACTTC
CASSRQGLGYEQYF
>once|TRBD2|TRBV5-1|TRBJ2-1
TGCGCCAGCACACTAGCGGGAGGTCGGGCAAATGAGCAGTTCTTC
CASTLAGGRANEQFF
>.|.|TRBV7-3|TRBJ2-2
TGTGCCAGCAGCTTAAGGGGGTCCCTGGCCGGGGAGCTGTTTTTT
CASSLRGSLAGELFF
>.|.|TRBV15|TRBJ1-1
TGTGCCACCAGCAGAGATCTCGGGAACACTGAAGCTTTCTTT
CATSRDLGNTEAFF
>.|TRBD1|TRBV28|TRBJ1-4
TGTGCCAGCAGTTTGGCCCAGGGGGCTAATGAAAAACTGTTTTTT
CASSLAQGANEKLFF
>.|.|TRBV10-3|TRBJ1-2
TGTGCCATCACCGGGACTGCGAACTATGGCTACACCTTC
CAITGTANYGYTF
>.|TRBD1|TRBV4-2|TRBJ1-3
TGTGCCAGCAGCGGCCAGGGGGCTGGAAACACCATATATTTT
CASSGQGAGNTIYF
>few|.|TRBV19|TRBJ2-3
TGTGCCGGGGGAGACATTGAATCAGATACGCAGTATTTT
CAGGDIESDTQYF
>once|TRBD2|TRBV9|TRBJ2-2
TGTGCCAGCAGCGTAGCGGGAGGGCCTTGGAATGCCGGGGAGCTGTTTTTT
CASSVAGGPWNAGELFF
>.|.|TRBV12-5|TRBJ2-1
TGTGCTAGTGGTTTGATAACAGGATTGGGGCAGTTCTTC
CASGLITGLGQFF
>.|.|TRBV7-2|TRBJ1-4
TGTGCCAGCAGCTTAGGAATCGGCGTTGCAACTAATGAAAAACTGTTTTTT
CASSLGIGVATNEKLFF
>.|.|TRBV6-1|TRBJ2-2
TGTGCCAGCAGGGAACCGGGACCTAACACCGGGGAGCTGTTTTTT
CASREPGPNTGELFF
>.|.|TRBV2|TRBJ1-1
TGTGCCAGCAGTACAGGGTTCACTGAAGCTTTCTTT
CASSTGFTEAFF
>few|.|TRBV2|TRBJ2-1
TGTGCCAGCAGCGGGTGGGGGGAGACCCAGTTCTTC
CASSGWGETQFF
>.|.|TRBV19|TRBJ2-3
TGTGCCAGTAGTATAGGGATACGTTCCACAGATACGCAGTATTTT
CASSIGIRSTDTQYF
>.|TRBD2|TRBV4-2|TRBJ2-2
TGTGCCAGCAGCCAAGCAAGGCTAGCGGGAGGCGCGAACACCGGGGAGCTGTTTTTT
CASSQARLAGGANTGELFF
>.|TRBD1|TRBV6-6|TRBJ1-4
TGTGCCAGCAGTTACCCCGGGACAGGATATGAAAAACTGTTTTTT
CASSYPGTGYEKLFF
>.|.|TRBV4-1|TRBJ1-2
TGCGCCAGCAGCCAAGATTGGAACACGGACTATGGCTACACCTTC
CASSQDWNTDYGYTF
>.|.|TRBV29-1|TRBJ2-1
TGCAGCGTTAACCGGGACACCTCCTACAATGAGCAGTTCTTC
CSVNRDTSYNEQFF
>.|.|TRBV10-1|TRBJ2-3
TGCGCCAGCAGTGAGTCGGCGGGCACAGATACGCAGTATTTT
CASSESAGTDTQYF
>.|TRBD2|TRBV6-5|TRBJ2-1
TGTGCCAGCAGAGGACTAGACCCCTACAATGAGCAGTTCTTC
CASRGLDPYNEQFF
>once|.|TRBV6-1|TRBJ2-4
TGTGCCAGCAGTGAGTCTAGCCCCAAAAACATTCAGTACTTC
CASSESSPKNIQYF
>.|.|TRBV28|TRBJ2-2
TGTGCCAGCAGGGGATCCACCGGGGAGCTGTTTTTT
CASRGSTGELFF
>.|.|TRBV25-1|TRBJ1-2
TGTGCCAGCAGTGAATTTGGGGGGCGAGGCTACACCTTC
CASSEFGGRGYTF